This entry lists 16 T cell receptor beta chains sequenced from one sample in a study of blood T cell repertoires in COVID-19 (dated by TCRdb to between 2020 and 2021). The library was generated by the immunoSEQ multiplex PCR assay. As stored in TCRdb, this immuneACCESS dataset retains in-frame rearrangements with V and J assigned. A fraction of the clones does not appear; measured against another copy, unresolved V genes explain less than half of the discrepancy, and the remainder lacks a known reason. The sample table shows about 200,000 clones, and 85% to 90% are seen once. The ten largest clones take up 0.78% of the sample. Sequencing was carried out using peripheral blood. The receptors derive from a woman in her 70s with acute or convalescent COVID-19.

The chain couples TRBV10-3 to TRBJ1-2; D gene ambiguous. The CDR3 is made up of 15 amino acids. V was shortened by 8 bases and J by 8 bases, with 24 bases between the two germline ends. Germline values: CDR1 ENHRY, CDR2 SYGVKD. The CDR3 is CAISEGVGTMGGYTF. CDR3 in DNA: TGTGCCATCTCGGAGGGTGTAGGTACTATGGGGGGCTACACCTTC.

The chain recombines TRBV11-2 with TRBJ2-3, with 8 bases fitting TRBD1. The V gene's germline CDR1 is SGHAT and CDR2 FQNNGV. With V trimmed by 3 bases and J by 1 base, 3 bases remained unmatched. The CDR3 totals 15 residues. CDR3: CASSLRQGRTDTQYF. The CDR3 region has the DNA TGTGCCAGCAGCTTGCGACAGGGGCGCACAGATACGCAGTATTTT.

The rearrangement joins TRBV6-5 to TRBJ1-2; D perhaps matches TRBD1 (5 bases). Deletions cut 6 bases from V and 0 bases from J, with 8 bases between. The germline V gene encodes CDR1 MNHEY and CDR2 SVGAGI. The CDR3 is 13 residues long. CDR3 coding DNA: TGTGCCAGCAGAGCGACAGCTAACTATGGCTACACCTTC. Protein product: CASRATANYGYTF.

The CDR3 loop is CASSSRLAGGFDNEQFF. In DNA, the CDR3 is TGTGCCAGCAGCTCCCGACTAGCGGGGGGGTTTGACAATGAGCAGTTCTTC. The chain uses TRBV7-8 and TRBJ2-1; 14 nucleotides agree with TRBD2. CDR1 SGHVS and CDR2 FQNEAQ come from the germline V gene. Trimming cost V 4 bases and J 5 bases; bases outside gene matches: 7. The CDR3 is made up of 17 amino acids.

The J gene is TRBJ1-2, the V gene TRBV11-2; no clear D gene. Germline V gives CDR1 SGHAT, CDR2 FQNNGV. The CDR3 runs 12 residues. Trimming pared 3 bases from V and 11 bases from J, leaving 13 bases between. CDR3 coding DNA: TGTGCCAGCAGCTTTATTGGCCTCCTTTACACCTTC. Its translation is CASSFIGLLYTF.

The chain has TRBV5-1 and TRBJ1-4, with D perhaps TRBD1 (5 bases). Germline CDR1 and CDR2: SGHRS and YFSETQ. CDR3 length equals 15 residues. V was trimmed by 0 bases and J by 7 bases, leaving 13 bases between them. CDR3 residues: CASSLEGGDGEKLFF. In DNA form, the CDR3 reads TGCGCCAGCAGCTTGGAGGGCGGGGACGGTGAAAAACTGTTTTTT.

The rearrangement joins TRBV7-2 to TRBJ2-4, with D possibly being TRBD2 (5 bases). The ends were cut back, 4 bases at V and 8 bases at J, with 15 bases in the middle. The CDR3 spans 14 residues. Germline V gene sequence: CDR1 SGHTA, CDR2 FQGNSA. CDR3 nucleotides: TGTGCCAGCAGCTCAGAGTCCGGGGTTGACATTCAGTACTTC. It specifies CASSSESGVDIQYF.

The V call is TRBV11-2, the J call TRBJ1-4; 9 bases line up with TRBD1. The CDR3 runs to 14 residues. V lost 2 bases, J lost 6 bases, and 1 base stayed unmatched. Per germline, CDR1 SGHAT and CDR2 FQNNGV. The CDR3 protein is CASSLRDRDEKLFF. For the CDR3, the DNA is TGTGCCAGCAGCTTAAGGGACAGGGATGAAAAACTGTTTTTT.

The J gene is TRBJ1-1, the V gene TRBV7-9; TRBD1 is a possible D gene (6 bases). Trimming removed 1 base at V and 1 base at J, with 7 bases between. The CDR3 totals 14 residues. Germline loops: CDR1 SEHNR, CDR2 FQNEAQ (reference sequence). The DNA of the CDR3 is TGTGCCAGCAGCTTAGGGACAGCGAACACTGAAGCTTTCTTT. Protein: CASSLGTANTEAFF.

Remarks on this clone: Other DNA sequences in this specimen translate into the identical CDR3. This sequence joins TRBV5-1 and TRBJ1-1, with D possibly TRBD1 on 5 matching bases. The V and J ends lost 2 bases and 3 bases respectively, with 8 bases between them. Germline CDR1 reads SGHRS; CDR2 reads YFSETQ. This CDR3 contains 13 residues. CDR3 region: CASSLGRDTEAFF. CDR3 in DNA: TGCGCCAGCAGCTTAGGCAGGGACACTGAAGCTTTCTTT.

The chain links TRBV7-9 to TRBJ1-2; D uncertain. This CDR3 is 13 amino acids long. Germline CDR1 reads SEHNR; CDR2 reads FQNEAQ (reference sequence). V lost 5 bases to trimming and J lost 4 bases, with 11 bases between them. The CDR3 spells CASSLTEFYGYTF. The CDR3, as DNA: TGTGCCAGCAGCCTTACCGAGTTCTATGGCTACACCTTC.

The chain links TRBV6-1 to TRBJ1-5, with a weak D call TRBD1 (5 bases). The CDR3 loop spans 13 amino acids. V was trimmed by 5 bases and J by 6 bases, leaving 11 bases between them. CDR1 is MNHNS and CDR2 is SASEGT in the germline V gene. CDR3 DNA sequence: TGTGCCAGCAGTAACGGGGGAGGTCAGCCCCAGCATTTT. Its translation is CASSNGGGQPQHF.

The rearrangement uses TRBV6-4 and TRBJ2-1, with a possible D match to TRBD2 (6 bases). Trimming removed 4 bases at V and 11 bases at J, with 15 bases between. CDR1 and CDR2 (germline): MRHNA, SNTAGT. The CDR3 is 13 amino acids. CDR3 in amino acids: CASSATAGLQQFF. The CDR3, as DNA: TGTGCCAGCAGTGCCACGGCGGGACTGCAGCAGTTCTTC.

The chain uses TRBV10-3 and TRBJ2-2; D uncertain. Trimming took 6 bases from V and 1 from J, leaving 12 bases between them. Germline CDR1 ENHRY, CDR2 SYGVKD. This CDR3 has 15 amino acids. In DNA, the CDR3 is TGTGCCATCAGACAGACACCCTTGAACACCGGGGAGCTGTTTTTT. Translating it yields CAIRQTPLNTGELFF.

This clone was found once. This chain connects TRBV7-2 to TRBJ1-6; 7 bases map to TRBD1. The CDR3 covers 17 residues. V lost 5 bases and J lost 5; bases outside the gene matches: 12. Germline lookup yields CDR1 SGHTA and CDR2 FQGNSA. The CDR3 sequence is CASSTPEKGANNSPLHF. The CDR3 DNA is TGTGCCAGCAGCACCCCGGAGAAGGGGGCGAATAATTCACCCCTCCACTTT.

On this clone: An end of the junction differs from the germline gene, which may be a read error. This chain links TRBV4-3 with TRBJ2-7, with D perhaps TRBD2 (5 bases). This CDR3 is built from 13 residues. The V gene's germline CDR1 is LGHNA and CDR2 YSLEER. The CDR3 DNA sequence: TGCGCCAGCAGCCAAGAGAGAGGGCTGGGTTCCCTCTTC. Protein: CASSQERGLGSLF.